The clone carrying this TCR beta chain was observed many times. The length of the CDR3 is 17 residues. CDR1 and CDR2 (germline): SGHVS, FNYEAQ. V dropped 4 bases and J dropped 0; count of bases not matched to a gene: 6. It was with a sample-barcoded 5' primer and a J-beta primer mix that a second PCR of roughly 7 to 12 cycles was run. TCRdb reprocessed the 5' RACE reads via MiXCR and lists one record per CDR3 protein. The sample holds some 1.5 million distinct CDR3 sequences; 28% are singletons and the top ten take about 7.7%. The data derive from a study of blood T cells in healthy people across ages.

V gene TRBV7-6 combines with J gene TRBJ2-3; 11 bases map to TRBD2. Sequencing was done on a sample of blood. The clonotype comes from a woman aged 25 to 39 in good health. The CDR3 protein is CASSSLAGGTSTDTQYF. CDR3 DNA: TGTGCCAGCAGCTCCCTAGCGGGGGGAACTAGCACAGATACGCAGTATTTT.